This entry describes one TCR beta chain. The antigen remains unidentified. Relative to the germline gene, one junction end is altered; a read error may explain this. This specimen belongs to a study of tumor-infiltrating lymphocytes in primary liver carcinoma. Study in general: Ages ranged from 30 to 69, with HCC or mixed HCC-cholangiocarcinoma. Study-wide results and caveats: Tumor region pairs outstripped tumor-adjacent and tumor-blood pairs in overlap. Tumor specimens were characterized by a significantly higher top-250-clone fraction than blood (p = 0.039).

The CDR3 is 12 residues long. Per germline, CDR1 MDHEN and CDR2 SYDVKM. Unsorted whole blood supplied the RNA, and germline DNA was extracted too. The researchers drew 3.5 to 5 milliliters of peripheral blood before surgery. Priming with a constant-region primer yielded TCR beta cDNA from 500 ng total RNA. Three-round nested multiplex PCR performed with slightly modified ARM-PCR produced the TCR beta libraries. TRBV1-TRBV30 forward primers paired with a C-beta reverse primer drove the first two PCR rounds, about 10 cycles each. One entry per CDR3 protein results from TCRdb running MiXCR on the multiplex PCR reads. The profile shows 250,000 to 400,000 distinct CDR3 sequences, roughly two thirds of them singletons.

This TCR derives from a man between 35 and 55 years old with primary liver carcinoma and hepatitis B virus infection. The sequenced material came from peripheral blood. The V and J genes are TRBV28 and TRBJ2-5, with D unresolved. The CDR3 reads CATSTPAETQYF. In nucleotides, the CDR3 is TGTGCCACCAGTACGCCAGCGGAGACCCAGTACTTC.